The next 18 T cell receptor beta chains were all read from a single sample in a study of T-cell reconstitution after alpha-beta-depleted transplantation in children. A TCRbeta library incorporating unique molecular identifiers was prepared. MiXCR was run by TCRdb on the PCR reads, yielding one entry per CDR3 protein. The top ten clones hold about 5% of a sample with 200,000 to 300,000 distinct CDR3 sequences, around 25% of them seen once. The sample was PBMCs, mostly from graft donor cells, taken 360 days after TCRalphabeta/CD19-depleted stem cell transplant. The receptors were sampled from a female patient aged 2 to 10 who had a stem cell transplant for congenital amegakaryocytic thrombocytopenia, so the T cells may come from the graft donor.

There are a few counts of this clonotype. The genes are TRBV4-2 and TRBJ2-3, with D perhaps matching TRBD2 (6 bases). With 4 bases removed from V and 4 bases from J, the gap between germline ends came to 15 bases. The CDR3 consists of 15 residues. Germline V CDR1 and CDR2: LGHNA, YNFKEQ. As DNA, the CDR3 is TGTGCCAGCAGCCTACTAGCCGTGAAGTCAGATACGCAGTATTTT. It specifies CASSLLAVKSDTQYF.

The chain couples TRBV5-1 to TRBJ2-3; a weak D match, TRBD1 (5 bases). This CDR3 region has 16 residues. Trimming cost V 0 bases and J 4 bases, with 15 bases left between them. Germline lookup yields CDR1 SGHRS and CDR2 YFSETQ. CDR3 bases: TGCGCCAGCAGCTTGGCCCCATTACAGGATGCAGATACGCAGTATTTT. This translates into CASSLAPLQDADTQYF.

The chain couples TRBV21-1 to TRBJ2-3; TRBD2 reflects the table's D call only, with no check against the DNA. TRBV21-1 is labeled a pseudogene. The CDR3 is 17 amino acids. This chain's CDR3 is CASSNDSGQDWPYTQYF. The CDR3 coding sequence is TGTGCCAGCAGCAACGACAGCGGTCAAGACTGGCCCTATACGCAGTATTTT.

This sequence joins TRBV12-3 or TRBV12-4 and TRBJ1-3, with D perhaps matching TRBD1 (6 bases). This CDR3 has 16 residues. Trimming removed 3 bases from V and 3 bases from J, with 15 bases in between. CDR3 region: CASSLPPGGLGNTIYF. For the CDR3, the DNA is TGTGCCAGCAGTTTGCCACCCGGGGGCCTTGGAAACACCATATATTTT.

This chain uses TRBV4-2 with TRBJ2-1, with 9 bases fitting TRBD2. The junction had 10 bases not matched to a gene; V was cut back by 5 bases and J by 8 bases. This CDR3 spans 15 amino acids. Germline CDR1 is LGHNA and CDR2 is YNFKEQ. CDR3 nucleotide sequence: TGTGCCAGCAGCTCGGCGGTTAGCGGGAGAGATGAGCAGTTCTTC. As protein: CASSSAVSGRDEQFF.

The J gene is TRBJ2-3, the V gene TRBV24-1; the D gene is possibly TRBD2 (5 bases). Germline CDR1 reads KGHDR; CDR2 reads SFDVKD. This CDR3 has 17 residues. Trimming removed 4 bases from V and 0 bases from J, with 16 bases in between. DNA for the CDR3: TGTGCCACCAGTGACGCGGGCCCAGGCAAGAGCACAGATACGCAGTATTTT. Its translation: CATSDAGPGKSTDTQYF.

The chain recombines TRBV5-1 with TRBJ2-5; D is ambiguous. The CDR3 covers 16 residues. Trimming took off 0 bases at V and 5 bases at J, with 17 bases between the two ends. CDR1 is SGHRS, CDR2 YFSETQ, per germline. The CDR3 region is CASSLEGHTWGETQYF. The CDR3 DNA reads as TGCGCCAGCAGCTTGGAGGGCCACACATGGGGTGAGACCCAGTACTTC. The complete variable domain, with remaining parts taken from reference TRBV5-1 and TRBJ2-5, reads KAGVTQTPRYLIKTRGQQVTLSCSPISGHRSVSWYQQTPGQGLQFLFEYFSETQRNKGNFPGRFSGRQFSNSRSEMNVSTLELGDSALYLCASSLEGHTWGETQYFGPGTRLLVL.

This chain links TRBV20-1 with TRBJ2-2; 7 bases map to TRBD1. This CDR3 contains 14 residues. Germline V gives CDR1 DFQATT, CDR2 SNEGSKA (reference sequence). Trimming cost V 5 bases and J 0 bases; bases outside gene matches: 3. The chain's CDR3 is CSADRATNTGELFF. DNA of the CDR3: TGCAGTGCTGACAGGGCAACGAACACCGGGGAGCTGTTTTTT.

This clonotype was found a few times. In DNA, the CDR3 is TGTGCCACCAGTGATTTGGGACAGGAACAAGAGACCCAGTACTTC. Protein sequence: CATSDLGQEQETQYF. The J gene is TRBJ2-5, the V gene TRBV24-1, with 7 nucleotides matching TRBD1. The CDR3 runs 15 residues. CDR1 is KGHDR, CDR2 SFDVKD, per germline. V dropped 0 bases and J dropped 2; count of bases not matched to a gene: 2.

This clonotype was counted between two and nine times. The chain joins TRBV7-6 to TRBJ2-2; 10 positions match TRBD2. Germline assignment: CDR1 SGHVS and CDR2 FNYEAQ. The CDR3 spans 21 residues. J lost 3 bases, V lost 5 bases, and 21 bases had no gene match. This CDR3 reads CASSPSRISGRFFRYTGELFF. The CDR3 region has the DNA TGTGCCAGCAGCCCAAGCAGGATTAGCGGGAGGTTTTTTAGATACACCGGGGAGCTGTTTTTT. The entire variable domain, with the rest obtained from reference TRBV7-6 and TRBJ2-2, is as follows: GAGVSQSPRYKVTKRGQDVALRCDPISGHVSLYWYRQALGQGPEFLTYFNYEAQQDKSGLPNDRFSAERPEGSISTLTIQRTEQRDSAMYRCASSPSRISGRFFRYTGELFFGEGSRLTVL.

The chain is built from TRBV29-1 and TRBJ2-5; 7 bases are a match to TRBD2. With V trimmed by 1 base and J by 3 bases, 2 bases remained unmatched. This CDR3 is 13 amino acids long. Germline V CDR1 and CDR2: SQVTM, ANQGSEA. This chain's CDR3 is CSVEGTREETQYF. CDR3 DNA sequence: TGCAGCGTTGAAGGGACTAGGGAAGAGACCCAGTACTTC. Using reference TRBV29-1 and TRBJ2-5 for the parts outside the CDR3, the full variable domain is SAVISQKPSRDICQRGTSLTIQCQVDSQVTMMFWYRQQPGQSLTLIATANQGSEATYESGFVIDKFPISRPNLTFSTLTVSNMSPEDSSIYLCSVEGTREETQYFGPGTRLLVL.

The CDR3 coding sequence is TGTGCCAGCAGTGAATCCCCCGCTAGCGGGAACTACGAGCAGTACTTC. Encoded protein: CASSESPASGNYEQYF. This chain connects TRBV25-1 to TRBJ2-7; 9 bases are a match to TRBD2. V trimming: 1 base; J trimming: 3 bases; junction bases outside the gene matches: 7. CDR1 is MGHDK, CDR2 SYGVNS, per germline. The CDR3 is 16 residues long.

This clonotype was detected only a few times. The V gene is TRBV7-2, the J gene TRBJ2-5; unclear D gene. This CDR3 region has 13 residues. Trimming left V 2 bases short and J 3 bases short, with 7 bases between. CDR1 is SGHTA, CDR2 FQGNSA, per germline. The DNA for the CDR3 is TGTGCCAGCAGCTTAATGCAGAAAGAGACCCAGTACTTC. Protein product: CASSLMQKETQYF.

The V and J genes are TRBV12-3 or TRBV12-4 and TRBJ2-5; the match to TRBD2 covers 8 bases. CDR3 length: 15 residues. V shed 6 bases and J 5 bases; nucleotides not matched to a gene: 11. Here the CDR3 reads CASSPSGGPGETQYF. CDR3 nucleotides: TGTGCCAGCAGCCCCTCGGGAGGGCCGGGGGAGACCCAGTACTTC.

The V and J genes are TRBV24-1 and TRBJ2-2; the D gene is possibly TRBD2 (6 bases). Germline-derived CDR1 and CDR2 are KGHDR and SFDVKD. This CDR3 has 18 amino acids. Trimming took 1 base from V and 5 from J, leaving 19 bases between them. CDR3 residues: CATSDFRSGRGVTGELFF. The CDR3, as DNA: TGTGCCACCAGTGATTTTAGGAGCGGGCGCGGGGTAACCGGGGAGCTGTTTTTT.

This clonotype was counted a few times. This chain uses TRBV20-1 with TRBJ1-3; D is possibly TRBD1 (6 bases). The germline V gene has CDR1 DFQATT and CDR2 SNEGSKA (reference sequence). The CDR3 has 15 residues. V lost 6 bases, J lost 0 bases, and 15 bases lay in between. In nucleotides, the CDR3 is TGCAGTGCCCATCACGACAGGTCCTCTGGAAACACCATATATTTT. It translates to CSAHHDRSSGNTIYF.

This chain joins TRBV28 and TRBJ1-4; 9 nucleotides agree with TRBD1. The CDR3 has 15 residues. J lost 8 bases, V lost 1 base, and 5 bases had no gene match. Germline-derived CDR1 and CDR2 are MDHEN and SYDVKM. CDR3 DNA: TGTGCCAGCAGTTTATCGGGACAGGGTGAGGAAAAACTGTTTTTT. Amino acid sequence: CASSLSGQGEEKLFF.

This clonotype was seen a single time. The V and J genes are TRBV7-9 and TRBJ1-2; 8 positions agree with TRBD1. The CDR3 is 15 residues long. The junction had 5 bases not matched to a gene; V was cut back by 3 bases and J by 2 bases. In germline, CDR1 is SEHNR, CDR2 FQNEAQ (reference sequence). The CDR3 bases are TGTGCCAGCAGCTTGTGGGACAGGAGCAACTATGGCTACACCTTC. Protein: CASSLWDRSNYGYTF.